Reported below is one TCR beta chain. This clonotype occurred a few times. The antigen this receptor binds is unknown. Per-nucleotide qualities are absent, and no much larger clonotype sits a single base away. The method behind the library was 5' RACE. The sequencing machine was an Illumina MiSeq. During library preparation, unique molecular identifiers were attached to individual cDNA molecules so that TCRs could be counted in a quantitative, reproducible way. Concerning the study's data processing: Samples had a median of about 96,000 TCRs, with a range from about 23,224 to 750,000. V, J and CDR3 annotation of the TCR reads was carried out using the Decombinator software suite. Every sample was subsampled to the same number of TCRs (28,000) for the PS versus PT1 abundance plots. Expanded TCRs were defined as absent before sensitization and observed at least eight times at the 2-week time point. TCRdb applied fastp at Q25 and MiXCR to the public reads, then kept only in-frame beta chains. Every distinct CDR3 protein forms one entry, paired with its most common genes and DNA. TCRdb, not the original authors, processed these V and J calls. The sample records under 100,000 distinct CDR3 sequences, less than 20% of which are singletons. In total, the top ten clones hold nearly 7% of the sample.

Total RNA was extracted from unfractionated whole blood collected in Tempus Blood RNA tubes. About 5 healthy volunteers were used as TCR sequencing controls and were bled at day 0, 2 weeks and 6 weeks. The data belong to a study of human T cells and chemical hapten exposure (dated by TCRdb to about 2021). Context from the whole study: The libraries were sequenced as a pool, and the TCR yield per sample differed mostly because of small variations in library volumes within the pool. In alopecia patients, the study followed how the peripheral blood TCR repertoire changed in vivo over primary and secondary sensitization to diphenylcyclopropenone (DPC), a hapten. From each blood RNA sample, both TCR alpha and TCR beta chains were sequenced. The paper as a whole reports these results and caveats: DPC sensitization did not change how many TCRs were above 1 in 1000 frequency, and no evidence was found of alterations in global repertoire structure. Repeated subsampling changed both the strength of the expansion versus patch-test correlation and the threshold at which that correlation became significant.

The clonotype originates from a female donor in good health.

The nucleotide sequence reads TGTGCCAGCAGCCTTCGCCGGGTGACAGGGAAGGACAATGAGCAGTTCTTC. Its translation reads: CASSLRRVTGKDNEQFF. This sequence uses TRBV7-9 and TRBJ2-1; 7 bases in the junction line up with TRBD1. Trimming leaves V shorter by 5 bases and J shorter by 5 bases, with the junction holding 15 bases beyond the gene matches. Taken from cysteine to phenylalanine, the CDR3 has 17 residues. Only the CDR3 DNA stays, 51 bases, in frame from base 1. According to the germline V gene (reference sequence), CDR1 reads SEHNR and CDR2 reads FQNEAQ.